The present entry profiles one T cell receptor (beta chain) with its context. Its target is unknown. The entry originates in a study of cytotoxic CD8 clonotypes in ibrutinib-treated CLL. The J segment lost 6 bases and the V segment lost 5 bases, leaving 8 bases of the junction unmatched. The CDR3 has 15 amino acids. Germline CDR1 and CDR2: SGHTA and FQGNSA. Assay: immunoSEQ multiplex PCR; the TCRdb copy retains only in-frame clones and omits some. Counted here are about 200,000 clones, roughly 72% occurring once; the ten biggest clones make up around 15%. Overall study results and limits: Baseline-level clonality went beyond age-matched healthy donors and moved in step with circulating CD8+ T-cell counts.

The material sequenced was PBMCs, taken after 24 months of ibrutinib treatment. The chain uses TRBV7-2 and TRBJ2-2; 8 bases line up with TRBD2. The source of this sequence is a human donor with chronic lymphocytic leukemia. CDR3 protein: CASSPNAGGSGELFF. DNA of the CDR3: TGTGCCAGCAGCCCCAATGCGGGGGGCTCCGGGGAGCTGTTTTTT. Full variable domain (missing parts from reference TRBV7-2 and TRBJ2-2): GAGVSQSPSNKVTEKGKDVELRCDPISGHTALYWYRQSLGQGLEFLIYFQGNSAPDKSGLPSDRFSAERTGGSVSTLTIQRTQQEDSAVYLCASSPNAGGSGELFFGEGSRLTVL.